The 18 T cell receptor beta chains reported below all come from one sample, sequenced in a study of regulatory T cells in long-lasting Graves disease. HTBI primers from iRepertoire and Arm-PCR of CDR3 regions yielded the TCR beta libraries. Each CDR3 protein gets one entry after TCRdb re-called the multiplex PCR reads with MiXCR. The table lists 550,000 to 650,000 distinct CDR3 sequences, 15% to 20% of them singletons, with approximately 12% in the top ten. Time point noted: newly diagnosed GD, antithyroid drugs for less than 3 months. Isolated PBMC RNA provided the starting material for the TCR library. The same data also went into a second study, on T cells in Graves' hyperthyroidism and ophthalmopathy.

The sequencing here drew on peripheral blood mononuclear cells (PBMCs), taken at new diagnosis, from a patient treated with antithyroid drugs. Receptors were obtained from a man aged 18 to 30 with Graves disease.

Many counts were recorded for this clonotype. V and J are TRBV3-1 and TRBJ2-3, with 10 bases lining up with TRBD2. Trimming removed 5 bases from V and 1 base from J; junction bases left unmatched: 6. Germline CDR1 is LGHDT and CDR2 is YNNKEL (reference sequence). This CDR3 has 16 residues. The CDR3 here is CASSKLAGSRTDTQYF. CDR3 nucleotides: TGTGCCAGCAGCAAACTAGCGGGGAGTCGCACAGATACGCAGTATTTT.

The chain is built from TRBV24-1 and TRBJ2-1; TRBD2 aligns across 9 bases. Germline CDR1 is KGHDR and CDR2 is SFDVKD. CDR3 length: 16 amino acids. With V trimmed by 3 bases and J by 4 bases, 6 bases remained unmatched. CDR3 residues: CATSDPRLAAYNEQFF. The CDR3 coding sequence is TGTGCCACCAGTGATCCCCGACTAGCGGCGTACAATGAGCAGTTCTTC.

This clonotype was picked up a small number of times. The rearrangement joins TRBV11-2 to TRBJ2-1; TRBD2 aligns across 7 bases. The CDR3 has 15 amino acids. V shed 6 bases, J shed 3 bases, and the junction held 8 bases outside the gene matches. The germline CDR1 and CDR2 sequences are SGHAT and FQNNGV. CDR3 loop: CASRRWGGNYNEQFF. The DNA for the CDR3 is TGTGCCAGCAGAAGGTGGGGGGGGAACTACAATGAGCAGTTCTTC. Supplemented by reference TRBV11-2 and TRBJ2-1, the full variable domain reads EAGVAQSPRYKIIEKRQSVAFWCNPISGHATLYWYQQILGQGPKLLIQFQNNGVVDDSQLPKDRFSAERLKGVDSTLKIQPAKLEDSAVYLCASRRWGGNYNEQFFGPGTRLTVL.

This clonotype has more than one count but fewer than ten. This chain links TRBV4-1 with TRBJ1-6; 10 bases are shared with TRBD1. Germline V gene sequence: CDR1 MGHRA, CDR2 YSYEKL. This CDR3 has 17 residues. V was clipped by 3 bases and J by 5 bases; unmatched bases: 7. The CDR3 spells CASSHLKGTGDNSPLHF. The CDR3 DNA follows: TGCGCCAGCAGCCACCTCAAGGGGACAGGGGATAATTCACCCCTCCACTTT.

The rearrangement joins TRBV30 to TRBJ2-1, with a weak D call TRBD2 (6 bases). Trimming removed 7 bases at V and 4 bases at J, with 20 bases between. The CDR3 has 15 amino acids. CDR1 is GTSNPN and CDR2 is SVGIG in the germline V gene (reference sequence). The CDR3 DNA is TGTGCCTTCGCCCCCCCCGGGAGAAGGTACAATGAGCAGTTCTTC. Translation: CAFAPPGRRYNEQFF.

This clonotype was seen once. The DNA for the CDR3 is TGTGCCAGCAGCGTAGAACGAGCGGGAGGCTTCCAGCCCTACAATGAGCAGTTCTTC. Translation: CASSVERAGGFQPYNEQFF. The rearrangement uses TRBV9 and TRBJ2-1; TRBD2 matches at 9 bases. The CDR3 contains 19 residues. CDR1 is SGDLS, CDR2 YYNGEE, per germline. V was clipped by 0 bases and J by 2 bases; unmatched bases: 12.

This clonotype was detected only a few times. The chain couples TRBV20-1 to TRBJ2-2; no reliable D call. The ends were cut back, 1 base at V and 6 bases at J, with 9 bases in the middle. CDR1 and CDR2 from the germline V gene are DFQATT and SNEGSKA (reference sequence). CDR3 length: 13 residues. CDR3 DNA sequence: TGCAGTGCTAGAGCCTCAGTTGCCGGGGAGCTGTTTTTT. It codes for CSARASVAGELFF.

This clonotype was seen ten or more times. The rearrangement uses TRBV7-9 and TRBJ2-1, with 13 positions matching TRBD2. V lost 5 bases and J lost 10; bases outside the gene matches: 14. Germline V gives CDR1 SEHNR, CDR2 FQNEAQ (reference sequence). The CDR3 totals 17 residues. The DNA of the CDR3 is TGTGCCAGCAGCCCCCCCACTAGCGGGAGGGCCTGGGACGAGCAGTTCTTC. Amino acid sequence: CASSPPTSGRAWDEQFF.

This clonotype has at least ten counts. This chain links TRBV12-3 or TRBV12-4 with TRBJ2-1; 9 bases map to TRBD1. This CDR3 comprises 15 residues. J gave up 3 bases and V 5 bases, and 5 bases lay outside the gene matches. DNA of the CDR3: TGTGCCAGCAGTCATGACAGGGGGGTCTACAATGAGCAGTTCTTC. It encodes CASSHDRGVYNEQFF.

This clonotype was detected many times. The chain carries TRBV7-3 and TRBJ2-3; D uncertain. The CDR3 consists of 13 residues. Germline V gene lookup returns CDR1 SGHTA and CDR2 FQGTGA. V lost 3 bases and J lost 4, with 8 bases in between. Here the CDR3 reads CASSFGDADTQYF. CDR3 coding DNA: TGTGCCAGCAGCTTCGGAGATGCAGATACGCAGTATTTT.

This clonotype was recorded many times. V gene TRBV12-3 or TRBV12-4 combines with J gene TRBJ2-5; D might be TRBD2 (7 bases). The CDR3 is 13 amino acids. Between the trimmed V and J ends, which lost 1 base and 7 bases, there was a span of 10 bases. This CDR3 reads CASSLDREGTQYF. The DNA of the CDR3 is TGTGCCAGCAGTTTAGACAGGGAGGGGACCCAGTACTTC.

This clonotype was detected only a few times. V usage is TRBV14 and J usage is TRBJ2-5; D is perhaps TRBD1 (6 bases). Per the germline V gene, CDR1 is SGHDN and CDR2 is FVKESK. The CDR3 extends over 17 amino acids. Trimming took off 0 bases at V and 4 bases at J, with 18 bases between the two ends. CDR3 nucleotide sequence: TGTGCCAGCAGCCAAGATAGTTGGGCGGCAGGGGCAGAGACCCAGTACTTC. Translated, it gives CASSQDSWAAGAETQYF.

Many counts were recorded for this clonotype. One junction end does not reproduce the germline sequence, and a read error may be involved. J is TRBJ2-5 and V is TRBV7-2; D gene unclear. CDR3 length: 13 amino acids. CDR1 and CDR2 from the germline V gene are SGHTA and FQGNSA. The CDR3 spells CASSYGLQGTQYF. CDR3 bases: TGTGCCAGCAGCTACGGGCTTCAAGGGACCCAGTACTTC. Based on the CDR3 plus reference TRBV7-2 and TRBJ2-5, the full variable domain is GAGVSQSPSNKVTEKGKDVELRCDPISGHTALYWYRQSLGQGLEFLIYFQGNSAPDKSGLPSDRFSAERTGGSVSTLTIQRTQQEDSAVYLCASSYGLQGTQYFGPGTRLLVL.

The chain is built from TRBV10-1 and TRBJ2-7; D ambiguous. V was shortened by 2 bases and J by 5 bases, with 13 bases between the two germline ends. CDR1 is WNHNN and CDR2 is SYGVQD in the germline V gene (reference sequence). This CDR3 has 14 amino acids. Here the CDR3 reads CASSETIRSDEQYF. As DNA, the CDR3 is TGCGCCAGCAGTGAGACTATAAGGTCAGACGAGCAGTACTTC.

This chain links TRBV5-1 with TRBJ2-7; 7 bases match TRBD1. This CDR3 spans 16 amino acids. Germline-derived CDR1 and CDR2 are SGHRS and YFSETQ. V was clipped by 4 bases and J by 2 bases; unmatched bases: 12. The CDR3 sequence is CASSDPAGTDTYEQYF. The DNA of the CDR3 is TGCGCCAGCAGCGACCCTGCCGGGACAGACACCTACGAGCAGTACTTC.

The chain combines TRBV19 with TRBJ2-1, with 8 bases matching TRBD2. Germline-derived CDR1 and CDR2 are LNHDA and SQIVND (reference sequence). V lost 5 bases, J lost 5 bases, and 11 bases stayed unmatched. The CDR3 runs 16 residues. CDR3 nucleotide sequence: TGTGCCAGTAGTTCCACAACTAGCGGTCGTCACAATGAGCAGTTCTTC. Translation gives CASSSTTSGRHNEQFF.

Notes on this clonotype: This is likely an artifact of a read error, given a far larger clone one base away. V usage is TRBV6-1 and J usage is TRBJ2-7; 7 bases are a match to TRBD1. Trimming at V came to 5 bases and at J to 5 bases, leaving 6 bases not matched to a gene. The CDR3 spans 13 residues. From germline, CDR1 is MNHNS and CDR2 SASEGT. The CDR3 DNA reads TGTGCCAGCAGTCATCGACAGGGTAACGAGCAGTACTTC. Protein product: CASSHRQGNEQYF.

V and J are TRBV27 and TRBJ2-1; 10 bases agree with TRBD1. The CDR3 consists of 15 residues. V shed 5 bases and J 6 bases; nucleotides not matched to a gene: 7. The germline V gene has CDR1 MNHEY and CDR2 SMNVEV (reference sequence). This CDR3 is CASSPPGTGVNEQFF. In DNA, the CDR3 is TGTGCCAGCAGTCCTCCCGGGACAGGGGTCAATGAGCAGTTCTTC.